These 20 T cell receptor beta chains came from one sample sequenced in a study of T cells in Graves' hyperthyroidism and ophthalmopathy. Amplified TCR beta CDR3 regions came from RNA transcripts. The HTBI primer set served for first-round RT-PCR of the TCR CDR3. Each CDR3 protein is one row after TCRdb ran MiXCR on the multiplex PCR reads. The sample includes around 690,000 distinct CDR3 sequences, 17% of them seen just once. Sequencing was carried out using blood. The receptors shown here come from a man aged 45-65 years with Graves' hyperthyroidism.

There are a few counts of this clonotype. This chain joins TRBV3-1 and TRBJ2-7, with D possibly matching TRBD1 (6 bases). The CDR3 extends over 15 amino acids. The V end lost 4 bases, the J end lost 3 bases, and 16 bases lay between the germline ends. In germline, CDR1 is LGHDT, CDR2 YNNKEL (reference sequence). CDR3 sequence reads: CASSLRDNVNYEQYF. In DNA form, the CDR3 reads TGTGCCAGCAGCCTCCGGGACAATGTTAACTACGAGCAGTACTTC.

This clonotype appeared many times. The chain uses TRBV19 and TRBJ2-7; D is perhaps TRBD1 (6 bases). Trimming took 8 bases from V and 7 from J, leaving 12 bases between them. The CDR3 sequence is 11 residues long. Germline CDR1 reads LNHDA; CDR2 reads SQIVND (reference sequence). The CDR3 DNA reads TGTGCCAGTGGACAGTCCTGGGAGCAGTACTTC. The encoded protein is CASGQSWEQYF.

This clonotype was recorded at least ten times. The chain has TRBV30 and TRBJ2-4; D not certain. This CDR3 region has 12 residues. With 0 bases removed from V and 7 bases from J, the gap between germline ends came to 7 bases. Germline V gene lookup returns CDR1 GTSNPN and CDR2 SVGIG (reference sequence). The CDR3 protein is CAWSVTGNIQYF. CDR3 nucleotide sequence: TGTGCCTGGAGTGTAACTGGGAACATTCAGTACTTC.

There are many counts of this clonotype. The CDR3 nucleotides read TGTGCCAGCAGTTTGAGGCCTGGGGCCAACGTCCTGACTTTC. Protein: CASSLRPGANVLTF. This chain uses TRBV28 with TRBJ2-6; D call uncertain. The CDR3 is 14 residues long. The V end was cut by 3 bases, the J end by 2 bases, with 5 bases between. CDR1 MDHEN and CDR2 SYDVKM come from the germline V gene. The full variable domain, in which reference TRBV28 and TRBJ2-6 provide the parts outside the CDR3, is DVKVTQSSRYLVKRTGEKVFLECVQDMDHENMFWYRQDPGLGLRLIYFSYDVKMKEKGDIPEGYSVSREKKERFSLILESASTNQTSMYLCASSLRPGANVLTFGAGSRLTVL.

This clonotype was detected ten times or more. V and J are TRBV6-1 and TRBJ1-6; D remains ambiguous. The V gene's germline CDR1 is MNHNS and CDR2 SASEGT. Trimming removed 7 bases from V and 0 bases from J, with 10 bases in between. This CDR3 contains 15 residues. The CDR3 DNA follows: TGTGCCAGCAAGAAACGGAGCTCCTATAATTCACCCCTCCACTTT. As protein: CASKKRSSYNSPLHF.

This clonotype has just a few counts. The CDR3 nucleotides are TGCAGCGTTGAACAAAACAGTAACGAGCAGTACTTC. Its translation: CSVEQNSNEQYF. This chain uses TRBV29-1 with TRBJ2-7; no clear D gene. V lost 2 bases to trimming and J lost 5 bases, with 10 bases between them. The CDR3 extends over 12 amino acids. CDR1 SQVTM and CDR2 ANQGSEA come from the germline V gene.

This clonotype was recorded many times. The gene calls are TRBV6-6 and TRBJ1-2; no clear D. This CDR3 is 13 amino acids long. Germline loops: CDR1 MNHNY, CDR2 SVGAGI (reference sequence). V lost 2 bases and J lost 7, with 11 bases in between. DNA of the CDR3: TGTGCCAGCAGTTACCCCGGGAACCGTGGCTACACCTTC. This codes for CASSYPGNRGYTF.

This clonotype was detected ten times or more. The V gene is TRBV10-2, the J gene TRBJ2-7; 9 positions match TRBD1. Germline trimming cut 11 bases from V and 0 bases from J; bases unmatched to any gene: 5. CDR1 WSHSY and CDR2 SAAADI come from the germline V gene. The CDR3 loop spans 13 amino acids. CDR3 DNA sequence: TGCGCCGCCGGGACAGGGATCTCCTACGAGCAGTACTTC. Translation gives CAAGTGISYEQYF.

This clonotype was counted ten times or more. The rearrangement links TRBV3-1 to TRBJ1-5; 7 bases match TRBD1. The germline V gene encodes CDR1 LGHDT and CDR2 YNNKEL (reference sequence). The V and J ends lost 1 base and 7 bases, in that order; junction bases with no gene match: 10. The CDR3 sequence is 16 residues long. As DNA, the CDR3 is TGTGCCAGCAGCCAAGCTCCCCTACAGGGGATGCAGCCCCAGCATTTT. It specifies CASSQAPLQGMQPQHF.

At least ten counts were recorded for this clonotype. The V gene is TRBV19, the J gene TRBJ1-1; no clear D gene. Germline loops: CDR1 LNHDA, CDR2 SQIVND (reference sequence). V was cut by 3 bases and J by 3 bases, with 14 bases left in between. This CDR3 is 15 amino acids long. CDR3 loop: CASSMRRVPDTEAFF. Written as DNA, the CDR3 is TGTGCCAGTAGTATGAGGAGGGTACCGGACACTGAAGCTTTCTTT.

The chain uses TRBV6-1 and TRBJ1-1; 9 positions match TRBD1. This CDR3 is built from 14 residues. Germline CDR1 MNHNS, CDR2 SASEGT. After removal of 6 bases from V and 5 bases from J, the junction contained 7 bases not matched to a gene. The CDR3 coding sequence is TGTGCCAGCAGGACAGGGGGTCCGGGGACTGAAGCTTTCTTT. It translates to CASRTGGPGTEAFF.

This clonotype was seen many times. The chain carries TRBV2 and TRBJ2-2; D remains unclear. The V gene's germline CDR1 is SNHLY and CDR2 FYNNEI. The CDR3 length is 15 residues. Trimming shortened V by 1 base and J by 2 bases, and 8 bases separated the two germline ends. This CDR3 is CASSEGRYNTGELFF. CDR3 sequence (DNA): TGTGCCAGCAGTGAAGGACGATATAACACCGGGGAGCTGTTTTTT.

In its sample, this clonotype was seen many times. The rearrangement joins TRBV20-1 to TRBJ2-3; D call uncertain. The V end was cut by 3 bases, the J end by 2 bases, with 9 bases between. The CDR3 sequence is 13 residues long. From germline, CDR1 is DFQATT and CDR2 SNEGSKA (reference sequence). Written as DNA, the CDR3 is TGCAGTGCTAGGGATCAGATCACAGATACGCAGTATTTT. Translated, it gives CSARDQITDTQYF.

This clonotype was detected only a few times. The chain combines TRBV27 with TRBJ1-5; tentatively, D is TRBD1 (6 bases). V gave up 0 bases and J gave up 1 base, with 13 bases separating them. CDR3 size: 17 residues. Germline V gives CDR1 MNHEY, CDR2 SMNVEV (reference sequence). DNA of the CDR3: TGTGCCAGCAGTTTATCGAGTGGGGGGCGAAGCAATCAGCCCCAGCATTTT. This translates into CASSLSSGGRSNQPQHF.

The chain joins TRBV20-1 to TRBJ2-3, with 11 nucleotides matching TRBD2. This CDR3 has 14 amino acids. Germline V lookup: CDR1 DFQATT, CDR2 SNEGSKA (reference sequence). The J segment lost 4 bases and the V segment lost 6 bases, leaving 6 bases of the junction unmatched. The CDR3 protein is CSARLAGSADTQYF. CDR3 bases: TGCAGTGCACGACTAGCGGGAAGCGCAGATACGCAGTATTTT.

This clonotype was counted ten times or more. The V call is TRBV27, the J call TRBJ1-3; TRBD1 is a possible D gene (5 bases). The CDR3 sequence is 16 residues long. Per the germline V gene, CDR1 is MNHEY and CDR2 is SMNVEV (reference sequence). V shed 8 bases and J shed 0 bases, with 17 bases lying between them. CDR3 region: CASAPLGTISGNTIYF. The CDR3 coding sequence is TGTGCCAGCGCCCCTTTAGGGACTATCTCTGGAAACACCATATATTTT.

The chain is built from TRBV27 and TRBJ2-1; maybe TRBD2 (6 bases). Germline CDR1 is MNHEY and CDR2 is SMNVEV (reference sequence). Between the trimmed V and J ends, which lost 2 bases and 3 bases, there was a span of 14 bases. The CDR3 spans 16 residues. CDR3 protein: CASSLDGRLDYNEQFF. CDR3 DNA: TGTGCCAGCAGTTTAGATGGTCGACTAGACTACAATGAGCAGTTCTTC.

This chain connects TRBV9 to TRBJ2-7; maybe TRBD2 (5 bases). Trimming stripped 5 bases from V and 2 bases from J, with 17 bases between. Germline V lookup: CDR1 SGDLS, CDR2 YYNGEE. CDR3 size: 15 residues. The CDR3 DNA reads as TGTGCCAGCAGTCGCGGGCACTTAGGAACCTACGAGCAGTACTTC. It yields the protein CASSRGHLGTYEQYF.

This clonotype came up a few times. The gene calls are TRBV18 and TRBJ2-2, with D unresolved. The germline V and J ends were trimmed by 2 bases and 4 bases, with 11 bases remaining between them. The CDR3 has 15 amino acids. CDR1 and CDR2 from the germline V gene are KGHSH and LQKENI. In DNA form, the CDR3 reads TGTGCCAGCTCACCATATACCTCGGGCACCGGGGAGCTGTTTTTT. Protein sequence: CASSPYTSGTGELFF.

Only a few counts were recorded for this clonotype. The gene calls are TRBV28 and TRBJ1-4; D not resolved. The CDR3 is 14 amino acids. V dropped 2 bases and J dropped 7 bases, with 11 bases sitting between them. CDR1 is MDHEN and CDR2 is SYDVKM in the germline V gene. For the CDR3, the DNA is TGTGCCAGCAGTTTACCAGGATTCAGTGAAAAACTGTTTTTT. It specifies CASSLPGFSEKLFF.